What follows is one T cell receptor (beta chain) and its context. Its antigen is undetermined. This sample was taken from a study of graft-versus-host responses after intestinal transplantation. Study summary: Each recipient received anti-thymocyte globulin induction, then tacrolimus and steroids for about three years.

Germline CDR1 and CDR2: MDHEN and SYDVKM. The CDR3 length is 14 residues. V lost 5 bases and J lost 4, with 14 bases in between. Study-level findings and limits: GvH clones occurred in recipient marrow; some first appeared in ileum or blood. High graft-versus-host to host-versus-graft clonal ratios were seen in allografts of patients with graft-donor T cell macrochimerism.

The table came from immunoSEQ multiplex PCR; TCRdb's copy has only in-frame clones and leaves some out. The sample holds about 70,000 clones, nearly 85% seen once. The chain carries TRBV28 and TRBJ1-2, with no clear D. The sequence derives from a human donor who was the organ donor for an intestinal transplant. The input for sequencing was unstimulated CD4+ T cells sorted from spleen or lymph node cells, taken before transplant. CDR3: CASSPPDTAYGYTF. The CDR3 bases are TGTGCCAGCAGTCCACCCGACACTGCCTATGGCTACACCTTC.